This TCR beta chain was captured by sequencing in a study of cytomegalovirus exposure and HLA in healthy donors. Points from the study as a whole: Across donors, most TCRs were seen rarely, yet some public ones were widespread. The study flagged some 170 TCR beta chains as cytomegalovirus-associated. The tendency of first-cohort TCR clusters to co-occur in the roughly 130 validation repertoires emerged from a later analysis.

V shed 7 bases and J shed 4 bases, with 11 bases lying between them. Germline CDR1 reads MNHNS; CDR2 reads SASEGT. CDR3 length: 14 amino acids. The repertoire was sequenced with immunoSEQ multiplex PCR; TCRdb's copy has only in-frame clones and lacks some. The sample yields some 240,000 clones, approximately 87% seen once. As for this clone: Its antigen remains unidentified.

The donors were members of the validation cohort, which comprised 90 to 150 subjects and was separate from the first cohort of roughly 700 subjects. Sequenced material: PBMCs. The rearrangement uses TRBV6-1 and TRBJ2-6, with D perhaps given as TRBD1 or TRBD2 (5 bases each). The sequence was collected from a woman between 18 and 30 years old in good health and CMV-seronegative. The CDR3 bases are TGTGCCAGCAAAGAGGGGACCGGGGCCAACGTCCTGACTTTC. Encoded protein: CASKEGTGANVLTF.